This T cell receptor (beta chain) derives from a study of blood T cell repertoires in COVID-19. Study-level background: Both acute and convalescent COVID-19 samples were obtained from the United States, Italy and Spain. Sample material is recorded as cDNA or gDNA derived from T cells, B-cell-depleted T cells, or PBMCs.

The CDR3 is made up of 15 amino acids. The V end lost 0 bases, the J end lost 0 bases, and 7 bases lay between the germline ends. CDR1 and CDR2 from the germline V gene are WSHSY and SAAADI. Enrolment of Seattle patients took place during active infection, and they were followed longitudinally. Original methodology: Estimated nucleated cell counts came from reference gene primer amplification. Data came from immunoSEQ multiplex PCR; TCRdb stores just in-frame clones and leaves some out. D and trimming were read from the DNA, whereas the V and J calls and clone size are those reported in that table. There are 50,000 or so clones in the sample; about 92% occur only once, and less than 1.2% lies in the top ten.

The source material was peripheral blood. This TCR was recovered from a man aged 60 to 69 with COVID-19, enrolled during active disease. This chain joins TRBV10-2 and TRBJ2-3; unclear D gene. CDR3: CASSESPTSTDTQYF. The CDR3 coding sequence is TGCGCCAGCAGTGAGTCACCGACTAGCACAGATACGCAGTATTTT.